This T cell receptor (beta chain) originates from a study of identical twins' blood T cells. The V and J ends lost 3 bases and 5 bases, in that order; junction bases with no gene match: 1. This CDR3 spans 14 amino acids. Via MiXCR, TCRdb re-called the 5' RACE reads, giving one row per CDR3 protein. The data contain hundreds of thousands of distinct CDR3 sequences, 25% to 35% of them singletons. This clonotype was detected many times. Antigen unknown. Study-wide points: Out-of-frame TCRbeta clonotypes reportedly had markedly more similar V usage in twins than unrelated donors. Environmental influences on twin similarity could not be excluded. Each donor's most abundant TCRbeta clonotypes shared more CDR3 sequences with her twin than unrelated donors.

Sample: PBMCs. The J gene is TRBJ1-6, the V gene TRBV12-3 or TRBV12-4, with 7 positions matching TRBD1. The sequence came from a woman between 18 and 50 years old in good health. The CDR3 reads CASSFGQDNSPLHF. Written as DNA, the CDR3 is TGTGCCAGCAGTTTTGGACAGGATAATTCACCCCTCCACTTT.